This T cell receptor beta chain was profiled in a study of CD8+CD57+ T cells in acquired aplastic anemia. A note on this clonotype: Compared with germline, one end of the junction differs, possibly owing to a read error.

Profiling that covered TCR beta VDJ and CDR3 relied on genomic DNA as its template. Via MiXCR, TCRdb re-called the reads, giving one row per CDR3 protein. There are about 190,000 distinct CDR3 sequences in the sample; about 53% occur only once, and approximately 15% lies in the top ten. The CDR3 consists of 15 residues. Per the germline V gene, CDR1 is SQVTM and CDR2 is ANQGSEA. This TCR came from a human donor in good health, serving as a control. Sequenced: sorted CD4+, CD8+, or CD8+CD57+ T cells (not recorded which) from PBMCs. The chain joins TRBV29-1 to TRBJ2-7, with 7 nucleotides matching TRBD2. For the CDR3, the DNA is TGCGGCGTTACGGGGGGTTCGGCAGCACACTACGAGCAGTACTTC. This codes for CGVTGGSAAHYEQYF.